The rows below give T cell receptor beta chains drawn from one sample of a study of T cell repertoires in cytomegalovirus infection. TCRdb passed the reads through MiXCR, listing each CDR3 protein once. This table holds 140,000 to 150,000 distinct CDR3 sequences, 32% found once. For these receptors, no antigen is known. Sequencing used CD8+ T cells from cultured PBMCs, obtained from culture after CMV antigen stimulation. The receptors derive from a human donor in good health (CMV status not recorded). Some clones in this sample may be carry-over from other donors' samples. Each CDR3 is given without its conserved first and last residue. D genes are given only for firm matches. Clone size is given for some rows only: seen once, a few or many times, or a class if the clone is expanded.

clone_size: .
v_call: TRBV27
d_call: .
cdr3_aa: ASRGDSFAHNEQF

clone_size: .
v_call: TRBV5-6
d_call: TRBD1
cdr3_aa: ASSRWTGEGYGYT

clone_size: few
v_call: TRBV6-1
d_call: .
cdr3_aa: ASSEVSVISNQPQH

clone_size: many
v_call: TRBV7-6
d_call: .
cdr3_aa: ASSLVDYNEQF

clone_size: .
v_call: TRBV27
d_call: TRBD1
cdr3_aa: ASPGDRVDGYT

clone_size: .
v_call: TRBV28
d_call: TRBD1
cdr3_aa: ASSLGGQGLEETQY

clone_size: once
v_call: TRBV28
d_call: TRBD1
cdr3_aa: ASSQQGAQPQH

clone_size: many
v_call: TRBV11-2
d_call: .
cdr3_aa: ASSSGPTDTQY

clone_size: once
v_call: TRBV12-3/TRBV12-4
d_call: TRBD1
cdr3_aa: ASSGDRVGDQPQH

clone_size: .
v_call: TRBV27
d_call: .
cdr3_aa: ACSLRRLNQPQH

clone_size: .
v_call: TRBV27
d_call: .
cdr3_aa: ASSLSPGAYEQY

clone_size: once
v_call: TRBV19
d_call: TRBD2
cdr3_aa: ASSWGGSSYNEQF